Shown below are 20 T cell receptor beta chains from a single sample sequenced in a study of graft-versus-host responses after intestinal transplantation. What these receptors recognize is not known. TCRdb keeps only in-frame clones here, not all; method: immunoSEQ multiplex PCR. The sample holds some 48,000 clones, 84% seen once. The sequencing used unstimulated CD4+ T cells sorted from spleen or lymph node cells, collected before transplant. The receptors were sampled from a human donor who was the organ donor for an intestinal transplant.

This clone showed up just a few times. V is TRBV4-1 and J is TRBJ2-7; 14 positions agree with TRBD2. Trimming at V came to 4 bases and at J to 5 bases, leaving 4 bases not matched to a gene. Germline V lookup: CDR1 MGHRA, CDR2 YSYEKL. There are 15 residues in the CDR3. The CDR3 bases are TGCGCCAGCAGCCGACTAGCGGGGGGGCTCAACGAGCAGTACTTC. Its protein product is CASSRLAGGLNEQYF.

The genes are TRBV2 and TRBJ1-1; D may be TRBD1 (5 bases). The CDR3 is made up of 14 amino acids. V was cut by 6 bases and J by 1 base, with 12 bases left in between. CDR1 and CDR2 (germline): SNHLY, FYNNEI. CDR3 protein: CASSDITGNTEAFF. In DNA form, the CDR3 reads TGTGCCAGCAGCGATATAACAGGGAACACTGAAGCTTTCTTT.

CDR3 sequence reads: CASSLEGSLLRGNEQFF. In nucleotides, the CDR3 is TGTGCCAGCAGCTTAGAAGGCTCGCTCCTAAGGGGGAATGAGCAGTTCTTC. The chain combines TRBV7-9 with TRBJ2-1; weak D call: TRBD1 (6 bases). Deletions cut 1 base from V and 7 bases from J, with 20 bases between. The CDR3 runs to 17 residues. The V gene's germline CDR1 is SEHNR and CDR2 FQNEAQ (reference sequence).

DNA for the CDR3: TGTGCCAGCAGCTTAGCGGGGGCCTACGAGCAGTACTTC. It specifies CASSLAGAYEQYF. The chain combines TRBV7-9 with TRBJ2-7; the D call may be TRBD1 or TRBD2 (5 bases each). V lost 0 bases and J lost 2, with 5 bases in between. Germline CDR1 reads SEHNR; CDR2 reads FQNEAQ (reference sequence). This CDR3 has 13 amino acids. The full variable domain, completed using reference TRBV7-9 and TRBJ2-7, is DTGVSQNPRHKITKRGQNVTFRCDPISEHNRLYWYRQTLGQGPEFLTYFQNEAQLEKSRLLSDRFSAERPKGSFSTLEIQRTEQGDSAMYLCASSLAGAYEQYFGPGTRLTVT.

This clone occurred a few times. The rearrangement joins TRBV10-3 to TRBJ1-2, with D perhaps matching TRBD1 (6 bases). This CDR3 is built from 14 residues. CDR1 and CDR2 (germline): ENHRY, SYGVKD. The V gene lost 6 bases and the J gene lost 6 bases, with 17 bases spanning the gap. In nucleotides, the CDR3 is TGTGCCATCAGCGTCCCCCGTGACAGGAATGGCTACACCTTC. It is translated as CAISVPRDRNGYTF.

The rearrangement links TRBV21-1 to TRBJ1-6; the table calls TRBD1, which could not be checked here. TRBV21-1 is deemed a pseudogene. This CDR3 spans 17 amino acids. The CDR3, as DNA: TGTGCCAGCAGCCCGCAACAGGGGAGCTCCTATAATTCACCCCTCCACTTT. Translating it yields CASSPQQGSSYNSPLHF.

The chain couples TRBV30 to TRBJ2-5; D is uncertain. From germline, CDR1 is GTSNPN and CDR2 SVGIG (reference sequence). The V and J ends lost 0 bases and 5 bases respectively, with 16 bases between them. CDR3 length: 15 amino acids. For the CDR3, the DNA is TGTGCCTGGAGTGTGATGGGCGCATGGTGGGAGACCCAGTACTTC. It yields the protein CAWSVMGAWWETQYF.

V is TRBV10-2 and J is TRBJ2-3; 9 positions agree with TRBD2. The CDR3 has 16 residues. Germline assignment: CDR1 WSHSY and CDR2 SAAADI. After removal of 8 bases from V and 2 bases from J, the junction contained 11 bases not matched to a gene. This CDR3 is CASPPRGGGATDTQYF. CDR3 sequence (DNA): TGCGCCAGCCCCCCTAGGGGCGGGGGGGCCACAGATACGCAGTATTTT.

The CDR3 DNA reads as TGTGCCAGCTCTCCGACTAGCGGGCAACAAGAGACCCAGTACTTC. As protein: CASSPTSGQQETQYF. The V and J genes are TRBV18 and TRBJ2-5, with 10 bases matching TRBD2. The CDR3 runs 15 residues. Germline CDR1 reads KGHSH; CDR2 reads LQKENI. The V and J ends lost 6 bases and 2 bases, in that order; junction bases with no gene match: 6.

This rearrangement joins TRBV6-1 to TRBJ1-2; no reliable D call. The length of the CDR3 is 15 residues. In germline, CDR1 is MNHNS, CDR2 SASEGT. Trimming shortened V by 4 bases and J by 7 bases, and 19 bases separated the two germline ends. CDR3 in amino acids: CASSAKATPSPGYTF. The CDR3 DNA reads TGTGCCAGCAGTGCGAAGGCCACCCCCTCCCCTGGCTACACCTTC.

The J gene is TRBJ2-1, the V gene TRBV18; D unresolved. Germline V gives CDR1 KGHSH, CDR2 LQKENI. V shed 1 base and J shed 6 bases, with 13 bases lying between them. The CDR3 has 15 residues. CDR3 sequence (DNA): TGTGCCAGCTCACCACAGAGCCGGGTCCGCAATGAGCAGTTCTTC. Amino acids: CASSPQSRVRNEQFF.

V and J are TRBV6-1 and TRBJ2-3; 9 bases line up with TRBD2. The V gene's germline CDR1 is MNHNS and CDR2 SASEGT. The CDR3 spans 13 residues. The J segment lost 13 bases and the V segment lost 2 bases, leaving 7 bases of the junction unmatched. CDR3 sequence (DNA): TGTGCCAGCAGTGAAAGCGGGAGGCTACGAGAGTATTTT. It yields the protein CASSESGRLREYF.

The V and J genes are TRBV6-6 and TRBJ2-7; D call uncertain. In germline, CDR1 is MNHNY, CDR2 SVGAGI (reference sequence). V was trimmed by 4 bases and J by 3 bases, leaving 10 bases between them. The CDR3 has 13 amino acids. CDR3: CASSSLEYYEQYF. CDR3 coding DNA: TGTGCCAGCAGTTCGTTAGAGTACTACGAGCAGTACTTC.

CDR3 bases: TGTGCCAGCAGCGTAGAATGGGGCGTCACCGGGGAGCTGTTTTTT. It codes for CASSVEWGVTGELFF. The gene calls are TRBV9 and TRBJ2-2; a weak D match, TRBD1 (5 bases). Germline loops: CDR1 SGDLS, CDR2 YYNGEE. V was cut by 0 bases and J by 4 bases, with 10 bases left in between. This CDR3 has 15 residues.

This clone was observed a handful of times. The chain uses TRBV9 and TRBJ1-6; possibly TRBD1 for D (6 bases). The CDR3 is 15 residues long. Looked up from germline, CDR1 is SGDLS and CDR2 is YYNGEE. Trimming took 0 bases from V and 6 from J, leaving 10 bases between them. The CDR3 nucleotides read TGTGCCAGCAGCGTAGACGGGACACTTAATTCACCCCTCCACTTT. Its translation is CASSVDGTLNSPLHF.

This clone was detected a few times. The rearrangement links TRBV18 to TRBJ2-7; perhaps TRBD1 as D (6 bases). Trimming removed 3 bases from V and 3 bases from J, with 9 bases in between. CDR1 is KGHSH, CDR2 LQKENI, per germline. The CDR3 has 13 amino acids. CDR3 region: CASSPWDNYEQYF. For the CDR3, the DNA is TGTGCCAGCTCACCCTGGGACAACTACGAGCAGTACTTC.

The CDR3: CASSRKAGMAPDTQYF. The CDR3 region has the DNA TGTGCCAGCTCTCGAAAAGCGGGGATGGCGCCAGATACGCAGTATTTT. The rearrangement uses TRBV18 and TRBJ2-3; 7 bases match TRBD2. The ends lost 6 bases at V and 4 bases at J; junction bases unmatched: 13. CDR1 and CDR2 (germline): KGHSH, LQKENI. The CDR3 runs to 16 residues.

This chain joins TRBV9 and TRBJ2-1; TRBD2 aligns across 8 bases. This CDR3 is 15 amino acids long. Germline V gene sequence: CDR1 SGDLS, CDR2 YYNGEE. The V and J ends lost 0 bases and 7 bases, in that order; junction bases with no gene match: 6. DNA for the CDR3: TGTGCCAGCAGCGTAGACGGGGGGGCCTGGAATGAGCAGTTCTTC. Protein: CASSVDGGAWNEQFF.

In the case of this clone: A read error may account for a junction end that differs from germline. The rearrangement uses TRBV29-1 and TRBJ2-7; 10 nucleotides match TRBD2. The CDR3 loop spans 17 amino acids. Germline V gene lookup returns CDR1 SQVTM and CDR2 ANQGSEA. The CDR3 DNA follows: TGCAGCGTTGAAAAAGAGGGGGCTAGCGGGAGCTCCCACGAGCAGTACTTC. This sequence encodes CSVEKEGASGSSHEQYF.

J is TRBJ2-3 and V is TRBV7-2, with 8 bases fitting TRBD1. The V and J ends lost 0 bases and 7 bases, in that order; junction bases with no gene match: 9. The CDR3 is 16 residues long. Germline CDR1 and CDR2: SGHTA and FQGNSA. This chain's CDR3 is CASSLASGQVYNTQYF. CDR3 bases: TGTGCCAGCAGCTTAGCCTCGGGACAGGTTTACAATACGCAGTATTTT.